A single T cell receptor beta chain is shown here with its context. These data originate in a study of blood T cell repertoires in COVID-19. Study as a whole: Donors in the United States, Italy and Spain gave samples during acute or convalescent COVID-19. T cells, B-cell-depleted T cells, or PBMCs provided the cDNA or gDNA that served as material.

Libraries were prepared by immunoSEQ multiplex PCR; TCRdb keeps only in-frame clonotypes and omits some of them. Of about 200,000 clones in the sample, about 85% were seen once. Germline V lookup: CDR1 MDHEN, CDR2 SYDVKM. V dropped 2 bases and J dropped 4 bases, with 21 bases sitting between them. This CDR3 region has 18 residues. Clinical history as reported by participants underpinned cohort assignment. Two negative PCRs, clearance, or symptom resolution characterized the recovered Cohort 3 donors. The specimen sequenced was PBMCs or T cells enriched from blood (not recorded which). The source is a man aged 35-49 years who had recovered from COVID-19. The J gene is TRBJ1-5, the V gene TRBV28; possible D gene TRBD1, 5 bases. The CDR3 nucleotides are TGTGCCAGCAGTTTAAATGGCAGGGATGTTTGGGTTAATCAGCCCCAGCATTTT. Amino acid sequence: CASSLNGRDVWVNQPQHF. Full variable domain (remainder filled in from reference TRBV28 and TRBJ1-5): DVKVTQSSRYLVKRTGEKVFLECVQDMDHENMFWYRQDPGLGLRLIYFSYDVKMKEKGDIPEGYSVSREKKERFSLILESASTNQTSMYLCASSLNGRDVWVNQPQHFGDGTRLSIL.